This is a list of T cell receptor beta chains from one sample in a study of blood T cell repertoires in COVID-19. Sequenced by immunoSEQ multiplex PCR; TCRdb stores in-frame clones only, minus some. The sample has 300,000 to 350,000 clones; roughly 90% are singletons. The sample taken for sequencing was PBMCs or T cells enriched from blood (not recorded which). These receptors all stem from a woman under 30 with acute COVID-19. Each CDR3 is given with its conserved first and last residue. A D gene is named only where the DNA matches it firmly. A clone size is listed for some rows: how often the clone was seen (once, few, many), or a class if it is expanded.

j_gene,d_gene,abundance,v_gene,CDR3nt,CDR3aa
TRBJ1-2,.,.,TRBV28,TGTGCCTGTGGAGGAGGGAACTATGGCTACACCTTC,CACGGGNYGYTF
TRBJ1-6,TRBD1,.,TRBV30,TGTGCCTGGACCACGACAGGGGGCAATTTTAATTCACCCCTCCACTTT,CAWTTTGGNFNSPLHF
TRBJ2-3,.,.,TRBV18,TGTGCCAGCTCACCAGGTTTTAGGGACAACACAGATACGCAGTATTTT,CASSPGFRDNTDTQYF
TRBJ1-4,.,.,TRBV5-1,TGCGCCAGCAGCGAAGCAGGGCTAACTAATGAAAAACTGTTTTTT,CASSEAGLTNEKLFF
TRBJ1-6,.,few,TRBV27,TGTGCCAGCAGTTTGGGCCTCTTGGGACCCCTCCACTTT,CASSLGLLGPLHF
TRBJ1-2,.,.,TRBV7-9,TGTGCCAGCAGCCTCCGGGACACTAACTATGGCTACACCTTC,CASSLRDTNYGYTF
TRBJ2-2,TRBD1,.,TRBV19,TGTGCCAGTAGTCCCCGACAGGGACCGCTGTTTTTT,CASSPRQGPLFF
TRBJ1-6,.,.,TRBV7-2,TGTGCCAGCAGCTTAGAGGTCGGGTTCTATAATTCACCCCTCCACTTT,CASSLEVGFYNSPLHF
TRBJ1-1,.,.,TRBV19,TGTGCCAGTAGTATAGAGTCCAGGACTGAAGCTTTCTTT,CASSIESRTEAFF
TRBJ1-2,TRBD1,.,TRBV7-3,TGTGCCAGCAGCCGGGGGACAGGGACGGAGGAGGGCTACACCTTC,CASSRGTGTEEGYTF